This T cell receptor beta chain was observed in a study of blood T cells in healthy people across ages. Every participating donor contributed 8 to 10 milliliters of peripheral blood through a draw. There are many counts of this clonotype. Combining a sample-barcoded 5' primer with a J-beta primer mix, a second PCR ran for roughly 7 to 12 cycles. Using its own MiXCR run on the 5' RACE reads, TCRdb lists one record per CDR3 protein. The repertoire holds some 760,000 distinct CDR3 sequences, with approximately 25% as singletons. The trim removed 0 bases at V and 8 bases at J, leaving 14 bases unmatched. CDR3 length: 18 residues. Separately, the same data were catalogued under a study of T cells of mothers and their children. That source notes: The study obtained over 8.5 million TCR beta CDR3 reads per mother and a few million per child. Evidence of persistent microchimeric T cell clones was absent.

Specimen: blood. This rearrangement joins TRBV23-1 to TRBJ2-1, with 9 bases matching TRBD2. TRBV23-1 falls under the ORF class, with uncertain function. The TCR comes from a boy aged 5-17 years in good health. CDR3 protein: CASSQSPTSGYRLHEQFF. For the CDR3, the DNA is TGCGCCAGCAGTCAATCGCCGACTAGCGGTTACCGGCTCCATGAGCAGTTCTTC.